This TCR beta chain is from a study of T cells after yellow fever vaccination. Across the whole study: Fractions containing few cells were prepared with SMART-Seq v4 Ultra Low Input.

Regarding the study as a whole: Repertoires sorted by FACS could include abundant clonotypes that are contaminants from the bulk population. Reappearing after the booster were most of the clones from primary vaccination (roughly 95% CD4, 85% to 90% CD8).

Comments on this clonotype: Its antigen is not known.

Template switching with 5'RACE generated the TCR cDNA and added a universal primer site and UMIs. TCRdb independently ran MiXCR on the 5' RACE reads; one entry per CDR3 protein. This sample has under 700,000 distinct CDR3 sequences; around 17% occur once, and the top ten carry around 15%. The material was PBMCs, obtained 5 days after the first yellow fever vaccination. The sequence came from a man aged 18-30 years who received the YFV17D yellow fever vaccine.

The CDR3 region has the DNA TGTGCCAGCAGCCAAGGGATTACCTACGAGCAGTACTTC. It yields the protein CASSQGITYEQYF. The chain combines TRBV4-2 with TRBJ2-7, with no clear D. The length of the CDR3 is 13 residues. V shed 1 base and J shed 2 bases, with 6 bases lying between them. In germline, CDR1 is LGHNA, CDR2 YNFKEQ.